This TCR beta chain appears in the sequencing data of a study of T cell changes during pregnancy in multiple sclerosis (dated by TCRdb to between 2017 and 2020). Describing the broader study: Changes in the T cell repertoire over the course of pregnancy were examined in this study in women with multiple sclerosis.

On this clone: Its cognate antigen has yet to be identified. Base qualities were left out, and no much larger clone turns up one base away.

Library preparation employed the immunoSEQ multiplex PCR assay. Not all clones reach the TCRdb copy of this immuneACCESS table, which keeps in-frame sequences only. Checked studies attribute under half of the gap to unresolved V genes and leave the rest unexplained. The sample includes around 63,000 clones, with about nine tenths observed a single time. The ten largest make up over 1% of the sample. From the cysteine up to the phenylalanine, the CDR3 has a length of 14 residues. The read is trimmed to its CDR3 DNA, 42 bases read in frame from base 1. The germline V gene (reference sequence) provides CDR1 GTSNPN and CDR2 SVGIG. Trimmed from V: 5 bases; trimmed from J: 7 bases; junction bases lacking a gene match: 7.

This TCR was sampled from a female donor in good health, enrolled as a control in a pregnancy study. Recombination connected TRBV30 to TRBJ2-3; 12 central nucleotides agree with TRBD2. Here the sequenced sample was peripheral blood, taken after pregnancy. The sequenced DNA is TGTGCCTGGGGACTAGCGGGGTCGCTTAATACGCAGTATTTT. It codes for CAWGLAGSLNTQYF.